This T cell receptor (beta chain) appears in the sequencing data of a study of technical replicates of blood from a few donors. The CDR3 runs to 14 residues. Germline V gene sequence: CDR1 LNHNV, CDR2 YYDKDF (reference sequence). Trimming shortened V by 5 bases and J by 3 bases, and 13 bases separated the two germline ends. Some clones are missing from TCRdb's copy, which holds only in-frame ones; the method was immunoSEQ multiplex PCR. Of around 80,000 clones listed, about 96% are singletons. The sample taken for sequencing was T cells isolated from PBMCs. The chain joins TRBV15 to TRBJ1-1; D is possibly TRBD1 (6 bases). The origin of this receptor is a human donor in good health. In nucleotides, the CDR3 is TGTGCCACCAGCCAGCCTAACAGGGACACTGAAGCTTTCTTT. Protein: CATSQPNRDTEAFF.